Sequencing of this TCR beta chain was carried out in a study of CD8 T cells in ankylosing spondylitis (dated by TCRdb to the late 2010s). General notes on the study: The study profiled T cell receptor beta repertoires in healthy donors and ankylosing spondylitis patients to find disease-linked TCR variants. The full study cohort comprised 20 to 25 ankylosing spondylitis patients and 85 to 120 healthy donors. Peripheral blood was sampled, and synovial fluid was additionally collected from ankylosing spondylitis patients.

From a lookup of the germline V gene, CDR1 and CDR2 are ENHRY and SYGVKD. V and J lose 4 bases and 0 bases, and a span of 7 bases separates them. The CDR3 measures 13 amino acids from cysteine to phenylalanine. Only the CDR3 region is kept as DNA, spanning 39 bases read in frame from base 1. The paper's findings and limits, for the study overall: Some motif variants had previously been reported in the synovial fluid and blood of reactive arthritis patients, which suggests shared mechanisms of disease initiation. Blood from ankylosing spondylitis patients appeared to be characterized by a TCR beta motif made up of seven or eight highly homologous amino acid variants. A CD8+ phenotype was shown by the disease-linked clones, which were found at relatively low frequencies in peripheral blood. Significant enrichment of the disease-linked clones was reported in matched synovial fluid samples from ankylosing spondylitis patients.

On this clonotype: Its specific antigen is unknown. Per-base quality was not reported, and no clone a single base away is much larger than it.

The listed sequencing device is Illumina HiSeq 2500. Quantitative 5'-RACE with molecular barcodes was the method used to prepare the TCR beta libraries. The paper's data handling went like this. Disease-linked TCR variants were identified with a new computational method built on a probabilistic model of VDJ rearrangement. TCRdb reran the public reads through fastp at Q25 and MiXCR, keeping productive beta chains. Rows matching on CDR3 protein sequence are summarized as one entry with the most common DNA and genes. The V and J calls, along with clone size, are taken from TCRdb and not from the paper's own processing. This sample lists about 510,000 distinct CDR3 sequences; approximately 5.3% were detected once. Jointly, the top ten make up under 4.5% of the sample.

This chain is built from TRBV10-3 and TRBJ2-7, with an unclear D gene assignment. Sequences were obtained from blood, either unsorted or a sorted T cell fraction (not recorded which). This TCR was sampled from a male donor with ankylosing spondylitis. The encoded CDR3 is CAISGVNSYEQYF. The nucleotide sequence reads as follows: TGTGCCATCAGTGGAGTAAACTCCTACGAGCAGTACTTC.